The T cell receptor beta chain described here comes from a study of T cells expressing NK-cell markers. For the study at large: Investigators obtained TCR beta repertoires from sorted CD3+CD56+NKG2C+, CD3+CD56+NKG2C- and CD3+CD56-NKG2C+ T cells. Study-level points and caveats: Several donors showed these clonotypes also leading the CD3+CD56-NKG2C+ fraction.

The CDR3 loop spans 12 amino acids. From germline, CDR1 is MNHNY and CDR2 SVGAGI (reference sequence). As to this clonotype: Its matching antigen is unknown.

TCRdb re-called the 5' RACE reads and shows each CDR3 protein once, DNA omitted. This sample's clone table lists about 180,000 distinct CDR3 sequences. Sequenced material: blood T cells: a sorted CD56 or NKG2C T cell subset, CD4+ or CD8+ T cells, or bulk PBMC T cells (not recorded which). The source is a woman between 18 and 70 years old in good health. The chain employs TRBV6-6 and TRBJ2-7; no DNA is available, so the TRBD2 call from TCRdb remains unchecked. The CDR3 is CASRDERVEQYF.